This is a list of T cell receptor beta chains from one sample in a study of blood T cell repertoires in COVID-19. Sequencing used immunoSEQ multiplex PCR; TCRdb keeps in-frame clones, though not all of them. The data show 100,000 or so clones, around 90% seen once. Sequencing used peripheral blood. These receptors all stem from a woman aged 60-75 years with acute or convalescent COVID-19. Both conserved end residues are part of each CDR3. The D gene is left open where the match is weak. Clone size is not always given. Where it is, it says once, few, many or a class for expanded clones.

DNA: TGTGCCAGCAGCTCACCAAGGCGGGACAGGGGGTCCAATGAGCAGTTCTTC
CDR3: CASSSPRRDRGSNEQFF
D: TRBD1
V: TRBV7-9
length: 17
J: TRBJ2-1
size: .

DNA: TGCAGTGCTAGTGGTGCAGTCGGCAATCAGCCCCAGCATTTT
CDR3: CSASGAVGNQPQHF
D: .
V: TRBV20-1
length: 14
J: TRBJ1-5
size: .

DNA: TGTGCCAGCAGTTCTTTCACAGATACGCAGTATTTT
CDR3: CASSSFTDTQYF
D: .
V: TRBV12-3/TRBV12-4
length: 12
J: TRBJ2-3
size: .

DNA: TGCAGTGCTAGTGCCTCCAGGGCTGCCTCGACACCCCTCCACTTT
CDR3: CSASASRAASTPLHF
D: .
V: TRBV20-1
length: 15
J: TRBJ1-6
size: .

DNA: TGCGCCAGCAGCCAAGTAAAGGACAGGGGTAATTCACCCCTCCACTTT
CDR3: CASSQVKDRGNSPLHF
D: TRBD1
V: TRBV4-1
length: 16
J: TRBJ1-6
size: .

DNA: TGCGCCAGCAGCTTGGGGATAGCGGGTTCACCCCTCCACTTT
CDR3: CASSLGIAGSPLHF
D: .
V: TRBV5-1
length: 14
J: TRBJ1-6
size: .

DNA: TGTGCCAGCAGCTTAGCGAGGACTAGCGGGAGGGCGGAAGAGCAGTACTTC
CDR3: CASSLARTSGRAEEQYF
D: TRBD2
V: TRBV7-9
length: 17
J: TRBJ2-7
size: .

DNA: TGTGCCAGCAGCCTCAGGACTGCTCCGGATACGCAGTATTTT
CDR3: CASSLRTAPDTQYF
D: .
V: TRBV3-1/TRBV3-2
length: 14
J: TRBJ2-3
size: .

DNA: TGTGCCAGCTCGATCAGGGACACTGAAGCTTTCTTT
CDR3: CASSIRDTEAFF
D: .
V: TRBV18
length: 12
J: TRBJ1-1
size: once

DNA: TGTGCCAGTAGTGGATTAGCGGGAGGAAGAACCGGGGAGCTGTTTTTT
CDR3: CASSGLAGGRTGELFF
D: TRBD2
V: TRBV19
length: 16
J: TRBJ2-2
size: .

DNA: TGTGCCAGCAGCGTAGAAGCGGGAGGCTACGAGCAGTACTTC
CDR3: CASSVEAGGYEQYF
D: TRBD2
V: TRBV9
length: 14
J: TRBJ2-7
size: .

DNA: TGTGCCAGCAGACCCGGGACTAGCGGGAGCGAGCAGTACTTC
CDR3: CASRPGTSGSEQYF
D: TRBD2
V: TRBV27
length: 14
J: TRBJ2-7
size: .

DNA: TGCAGTGCTGCTGACTTAGAGCAGTACTTC
CDR3: CSAADLEQYF
D: .
V: TRBV20-1
length: 10
J: TRBJ2-7
size: .

DNA: TGTGCCAGCAGCCAAAGTCCCCGGACAGGGGGCTTTGGCTACACCTTC
CDR3: CASSQSPRTGGFGYTF
D: TRBD1
V: TRBV3-1/TRBV3-2
length: 16
J: TRBJ1-2
size: .

DNA: TGTGCCAGCAGGACAGGGGTTCAGTTGAGTAGCAATCAGCCCCAGCATTTT
CDR3: CASRTGVQLSSNQPQHF
D: TRBD1
V: TRBV28
length: 17
J: TRBJ1-5
size: .

DNA: TGTGCCACCAGGACCTTGACAGTCAATCAGCCCCAGCATTTT
CDR3: CATRTLTVNQPQHF
D: .
V: TRBV24-1
length: 14
J: TRBJ1-5
size: .

DNA: TGTGCCAGCAGTTTGGGTAGGAGGGAGAGGTCTGGGGCCAACGTCCTGACTTTC
CDR3: CASSLGRRERSGANVLTF
D: .
V: TRBV27
length: 18
J: TRBJ2-6
size: .

DNA: TGTGCCAGCAGCCCCGCGGGACAGCTACTGTTCTTC
CDR3: CASSPAGQLLFF
D: .
V: TRBV3-1/TRBV3-2
length: 12
J: TRBJ2-1
size: .

DNA: TGCGCCAGCAGCTTGCAGGGGGGCGGCACCGGGGAGCTGTTTTTT
CDR3: CASSLQGGGTGELFF
D: .
V: TRBV5-1
length: 15
J: TRBJ2-2
size: .

DNA: TGTGCCAGCGCGTGGACTAAGAACACTGAAGCTTTCTTT
CDR3: CASAWTKNTEAFF
D: .
V: TRBV6-5
length: 13
J: TRBJ1-1
size: .

DNA: TGTGCCAGCGTCTCTGGGGGGGGCGGGAGCACTGAAGCTTTCTTT
CDR3: CASVSGGGGSTEAFF
D: .
V: TRBV28
length: 15
J: TRBJ1-1
size: few

DNA: TGTGCCAGCAGTGAAAGCGCCCCGACAGGGGGCGCGGAGAACACCTTC
CDR3: CASSESAPTGGAENTF
D: TRBD1
V: TRBV2
length: 16
J: TRBJ1-2
size: .

DNA: TGCGCCAGCAGTAGGGACAGGGGGCGCGGTCTAAGCGAGCAGTACTTC
CDR3: CASSRDRGRGLSEQYF
D: TRBD1
V: TRBV5-1
length: 16
J: TRBJ2-7
size: once

DNA: TGTGCCACCAGCAGAGATGATGCGGGCGTCCTCTCCTACGAGCAGTACTTC
CDR3: CATSRDDAGVLSYEQYF
D: .
V: TRBV15
length: 17
J: TRBJ2-7
size: .

DNA: TGTGCCAGCAGCCCAGGGGTCCGGACTAGCGGTCAAGAGACCCAGTACTTC
CDR3: CASSPGVRTSGQETQYF
D: TRBD2
V: TRBV7-9
length: 17
J: TRBJ2-5
size: .

DNA: TGTGCCAGCAGCCAGGGACAGCTGAATGAAAAACTGTTTTTT
CDR3: CASSQGQLNEKLFF
D: TRBD1
V: TRBV3-1/TRBV3-2
length: 14
J: TRBJ1-4
size: .

DNA: TGTGCCAGCAGCTTGAGGACAGGGGGAAACACCATATATTTT
CDR3: CASSLRTGGNTIYF
D: TRBD1
V: TRBV7-9
length: 14
J: TRBJ1-3
size: few

DNA: TGTGCCAGCAGCCCACTAGCGGGGTGGAATCGAATGGGGGATACGCAGTATTTT
CDR3: CASSPLAGWNRMGDTQYF
D: TRBD2
V: TRBV7-2
length: 18
J: TRBJ2-3
size: few

DNA: TGTGCCAGCAGCCAAGATGTGCGGAGGTACAATGAGCAGTTCTTC
CDR3: CASSQDVRRYNEQFF
D: .
V: TRBV3-1/TRBV3-2
length: 15
J: TRBJ2-1
size: .

DNA: TGCGCCAGCGGACTAGCGGGAGTTGGGGAGACCCAGTACTTC
CDR3: CASGLAGVGETQYF
D: TRBD2
V: TRBV5-1
length: 14
J: TRBJ2-5
size: .

DNA: TGTGCCAGCAGAGGGGTGTCCTACGAGCAGTACTTC
CDR3: CASRGVSYEQYF
D: .
V: TRBV7-2
length: 12
J: TRBJ2-7
size: .

DNA: TGTGCCAGCAGCCGAAGGGAGGGCTCTGGAAACACCATATATTTT
CDR3: CASSRREGSGNTIYF
D: .
V: TRBV7-6
length: 15
J: TRBJ1-3
size: .

DNA: TGTGCCACCAGCAGAGAGGGGGGGACCCAGTACTTC
CDR3: CATSREGGTQYF
D: .
V: TRBV15
length: 12
J: TRBJ2-5
size: .

DNA: TGCGCCAGCAGTCTCCCCGGGGAGAAAGATTCGGGGAATCAGCCCCAGCATTTT
CDR3: CASSLPGEKDSGNQPQHF
D: .
V: TRBV23-1
length: 18
J: TRBJ1-5
size: .

DNA: TGTGCCAGCAGTTACTCTGAACGCGTGAACACTGAAGCTTTCTTT
CDR3: CASSYSERVNTEAFF
D: .
V: TRBV6-5
length: 15
J: TRBJ1-1
size: .

DNA: TGCGCCAGCAGCGCGCTGACAGGTGACAATGAGCAGTTCTTC
CDR3: CASSALTGDNEQFF
D: .
V: TRBV5-1
length: 14
J: TRBJ2-1
size: .

DNA: TGTGCCAGCAGCTTGTCCTCTACGGACAGGGCTTACGAGCAGTACTTC
CDR3: CASSLSSTDRAYEQYF
D: TRBD1
V: TRBV5-8
length: 16
J: TRBJ2-7
size: .

DNA: TGTGCCAGCAGCCAAGATCGAAACCTCCAGGCGGGAAACACCATATATTTT
CDR3: CASSQDRNLQAGNTIYF
D: .
V: TRBV4-2
length: 17
J: TRBJ1-3
size: once

DNA: TGTGCCATCAGTGAGTCGAGTAGCGGGAGGGGTGAGCAGTTCTTC
CDR3: CAISESSSGRGEQFF
D: TRBD2
V: TRBV10-3
length: 15
J: TRBJ2-1
size: few

DNA: TGCGCCAGCAGCCTGGGACTAGATCAAGGCGGGGAGCTGTTTTTT
CDR3: CASSLGLDQGGELFF
D: TRBD2
V: TRBV5-1
length: 15
J: TRBJ2-2
size: .

DNA: TGTGCCAGCAGTACGACAGGGTGGTCTGGCTACACCTTC
CDR3: CASSTTGWSGYTF
D: TRBD1
V: TRBV27
length: 13
J: TRBJ1-2
size: once